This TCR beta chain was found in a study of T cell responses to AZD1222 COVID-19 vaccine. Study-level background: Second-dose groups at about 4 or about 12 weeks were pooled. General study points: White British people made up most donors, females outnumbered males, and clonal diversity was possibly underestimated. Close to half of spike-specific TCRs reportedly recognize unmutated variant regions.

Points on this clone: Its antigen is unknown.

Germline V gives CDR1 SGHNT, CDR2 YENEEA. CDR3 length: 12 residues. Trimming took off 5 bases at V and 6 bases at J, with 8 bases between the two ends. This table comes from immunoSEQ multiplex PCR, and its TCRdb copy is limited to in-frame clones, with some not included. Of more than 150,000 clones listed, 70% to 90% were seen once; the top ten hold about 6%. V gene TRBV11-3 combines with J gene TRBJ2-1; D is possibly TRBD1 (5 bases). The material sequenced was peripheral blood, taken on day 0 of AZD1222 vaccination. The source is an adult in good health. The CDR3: CASSHDSNEQFF. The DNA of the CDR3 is TGTGCCAGCAGCCACGACAGCAATGAGCAGTTCTTC.